This passage covers 5 T cell receptor beta chains from one sample sequenced in a study of human T cells and chemical hapten exposure. TCRdb passed the RACE reads through MiXCR, listing each CDR3 protein once. This table holds approximately 73,000 distinct CDR3 sequences, about 9.4% found once. This sample's time point: patch test 1, 2 weeks after DPC sensitization. The treatment is: therapeutic diphenylcyclopropenone sensitization with weekly scalp DPC. Material: whole blood, obtained in connection with sensitization to the hapten diphenylcyclopropenone (DPC). These receptors came from a woman in her forties or fifties with alopecia areata. Some clones in this sample may be carry-over from other donors' samples.

DNA of the CDR3: TGTGCCAGCAGAGATGGGACTACCACAGATACGCAGTATTTT. Translated: CASRDGTTTDTQYF. The gene calls are TRBV2 and TRBJ2-3; 7 nucleotides agree with TRBD2. This CDR3 is built from 14 residues. Trimming at V came to 6 bases and at J to 2 bases, leaving 5 bases not matched to a gene. Looked up from germline, CDR1 is SNHLY and CDR2 is FYNNEI.

The chain carries TRBV4-3 and TRBJ2-1, with TRBD2 as a possible D gene (6 bases). Per the germline V gene, CDR1 is LGHNA and CDR2 is YSLEER. The germline V and J ends were trimmed by 0 bases and 0 bases, with 9 bases remaining between them. The CDR3 covers 16 residues. CDR3 sequence: CASSQDRRVSYNEQFF. CDR3 DNA sequence: TGCGCCAGCAGCCAAGATAGGAGGGTCTCCTACAATGAGCAGTTCTTC.

The chain couples TRBV6-2 or TRBV6-3 to TRBJ1-5; no clear D gene. The ends were cut back, 4 bases at V and 5 bases at J, with 15 bases in the middle. This CDR3 spans 15 amino acids. Germline CDR1 and CDR2: MNHEY and SVGEGT. This CDR3 reads CASSWYEGLDQPQHF. The DNA for the CDR3 is TGTGCCAGCAGTTGGTACGAGGGTTTGGATCAGCCCCAGCATTTT.

The sample holds a few counts of this clonotype. The chain recombines TRBV7-6 with TRBJ2-2; 7 bases fit TRBD2. J lost 5 bases, V lost 5 bases, and 8 bases had no gene match. The CDR3 extends over 15 amino acids. CDR1 and CDR2 from the germline V gene are SGHVS and FNYEAQ. The CDR3 region is CASSRTSVSTGELFF. The CDR3 region has the DNA TGTGCCAGCAGCCGAACTAGCGTTTCAACCGGGGAGCTGTTTTTT.

At least ten counts were recorded for this clonotype. The CDR3 nucleotides read TGCAGCGTAAAGGGGGTTTCTGAAGCTTTCTTT. This gives the protein CSVKGVSEAFF. The rearrangement links TRBV29-1 to TRBJ1-1; a weak D match, TRBD1 (6 bases). Germline CDR1 and CDR2: SQVTM and ANQGSEA. Between the trimmed V and J ends, which lost 6 bases and 6 bases, there was a span of 11 bases. The length of the CDR3 is 11 residues.